This entry lists 3 T cell receptor beta chains sequenced from one sample in a study of T cell responses to AZD1222 COVID-19 vaccine. Method: immunoSEQ multiplex PCR; TCRdb's copy keeps in-frame clones and lacks some. The sample lists tens of thousands of clones; 78% were seen once. The sequencing here drew on peripheral blood, taken on day 0 of AZD1222 vaccination. The receptors come from an adult in good health.

V and J are TRBV7-9 and TRBJ2-1; 9 bases agree with TRBD1. V trimming: 1 base; J trimming: 3 bases; junction bases outside the gene matches: 7. CDR1 SEHNR and CDR2 FQNEAQ come from the germline V gene (reference sequence). This CDR3 spans 17 amino acids. The CDR3 bases are TGTGCCAGCAGCTTAGGGGGCCGGGACAGGGACTACAATGAGCAGTTCTTC. Translation gives CASSLGGRDRDYNEQFF.

This chain joins TRBV3-1 (or the pseudogene TRBV3-2) and TRBJ1-6; possibly TRBD1 for D (5 bases). Trimming shortened V by 5 bases and J by 7 bases, and 12 bases separated the two germline ends. CDR1 LGHDT and CDR2 YNNKEL come from the germline V gene (reference sequence). The CDR3 extends over 14 amino acids. CDR3 nucleotides: TGTGCCAGCAGCTATGCGGCAGGGAATTCACCCCTCCACTTT. Residues: CASSYAAGNSPLHF.

V gene TRBV19 combines with J gene TRBJ1-6; the D is unclear. V was pared by 7 bases and J by 7 bases, with 17 bases between. The CDR3 runs to 15 residues. Germline V CDR1 and CDR2: LNHDA, SQIVND (reference sequence). This CDR3 reads CASKAGRAENSPLHF. Here the CDR3 DNA reads TGTGCCAGTAAGGCGGGTCGGGCGGAGAATTCACCCCTCCACTTT.